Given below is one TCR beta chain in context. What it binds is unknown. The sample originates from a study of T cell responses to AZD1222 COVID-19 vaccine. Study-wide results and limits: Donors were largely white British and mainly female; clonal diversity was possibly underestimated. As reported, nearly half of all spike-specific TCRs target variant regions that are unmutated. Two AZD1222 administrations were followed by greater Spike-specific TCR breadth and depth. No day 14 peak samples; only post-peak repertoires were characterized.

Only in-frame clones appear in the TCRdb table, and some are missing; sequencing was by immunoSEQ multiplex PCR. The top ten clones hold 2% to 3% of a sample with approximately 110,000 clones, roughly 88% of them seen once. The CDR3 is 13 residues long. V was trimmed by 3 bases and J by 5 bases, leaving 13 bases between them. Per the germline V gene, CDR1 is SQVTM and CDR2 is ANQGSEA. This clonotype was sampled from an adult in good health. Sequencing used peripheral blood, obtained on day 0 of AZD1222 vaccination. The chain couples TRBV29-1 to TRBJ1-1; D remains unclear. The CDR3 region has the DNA TGCAGCGTTGACGAACCCATTGGGACTGAAGCTTTCTTT. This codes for CSVDEPIGTEAFF.